Listed here are 5 T cell receptor beta chains from one sample, sequenced in a study of neurological immune-mediated disorders. TCRdb recomputed calls from the 5' RACE reads with MiXCR, one row per CDR3 protein. The sample carries 43,000 or so distinct CDR3 sequences, roughly 14% recorded once. The time point is: longitudinal time-point 3. The sample consisted of PBMCs. These receptors originate from a man aged 25-45 years in good health.

At least ten counts were recorded for this clonotype. The gene calls are TRBV12-3 or TRBV12-4 and TRBJ1-4; no reliable D call. The CDR3 contains 14 residues. V lost 5 bases, J lost 0 bases, and 7 bases lay in between. The CDR3: CASSNGATNEKLFF. In DNA form, the CDR3 reads TGTGCCAGCAGTAACGGAGCAACTAATGAAAAACTGTTTTTT.

This chain links TRBV7-7 with TRBJ2-2; 14 nucleotides match TRBD2. Germline lookup yields CDR1 SSHAT and CDR2 FNYEAQ (reference sequence). The CDR3 runs to 17 residues. The V gene end was trimmed by 5 bases and the J gene end by 2 bases; junction bases not matched to a gene: 4. The CDR3 sequence: CASSPGLAGGNTGELFF. The CDR3 region has the DNA TGTGCCAGCAGCCCTGGACTAGCGGGAGGCAACACCGGGGAGCTGTTTTTT. Full variable domain (remainder filled in from reference TRBV7-7 and TRBJ2-2): GAGVSQSPRYKVTKRGQDVTLRCDPISSHATLYWYQQALGQGPEFLTYFNYEAQPDKSGLPSDRFSAERPEGSISTLTIQRTEQRDSAMYRCASSPGLAGGNTGELFFGEGSRLTVL.

J is TRBJ1-1 and V is TRBV10-2; TRBD1 matches at 8 bases. The V and J ends lost 6 bases and 3 bases, in that order; junction bases with no gene match: 3. Germline V gene lookup returns CDR1 WSHSY and CDR2 SAAADI. This CDR3 has 13 amino acids. CDR3 nucleotide sequence: TGCGCCAGCAGGGGACAGGCTGACACTGAAGCTTTCTTT. Protein product: CASRGQADTEAFF.

This clonotype was found many times. The genes are TRBV20-1 and TRBJ1-5; tentative D call: TRBD1 (5 bases). In germline, CDR1 is DFQATT, CDR2 SNEGSKA (reference sequence). Trimming left V 0 bases short and J 1 base short, with 10 bases between. This CDR3 has 15 amino acids. CDR3 in DNA: TGCAGTGCTAGAGATTGGGCAGGGAGCAATCAGCCCCAGCATTTT. It encodes CSARDWAGSNQPQHF.

This clonotype was recorded at least ten times. The chain has TRBV27 and TRBJ1-5; D is undetermined. The length of the CDR3 is 16 residues. Trimming stripped 6 bases from V and 2 bases from J, with 17 bases between. CDR1 MNHEY and CDR2 SMNVEV come from the germline V gene (reference sequence). The CDR3 DNA reads as TGTGCCAGCAGGGAAACGGGTCGGGTGCGCAATCAGCCCCAGCATTTT. It translates to CASRETGRVRNQPQHF.